These 21 T cell receptor beta chains were sequenced from one sample in a study of blood T cell repertoires in COVID-19. Method: immunoSEQ multiplex PCR; TCRdb's copy keeps in-frame clones and lacks some. The data show about 70,000 clones, roughly 90% seen once. The sequenced sample was peripheral blood. Receptors were obtained from a human donor in a cohort sampled during active COVID-19.

The V call is TRBV4-1, the J call TRBJ2-1, with 7 bases lining up with TRBD1. With V trimmed by 6 bases and J by 2 bases, 10 bases remained unmatched. There are 16 residues in the CDR3. In germline, CDR1 is MGHRA, CDR2 YSYEKL. The CDR3 DNA sequence: TGCGCCAGCAGGCCAAAACAGGGGCTTGCCTACAATGAGCAGTTCTTC. Amino acids: CASRPKQGLAYNEQFF.

This clone was seen a handful of times. The V and J genes are TRBV11-2 and TRBJ2-7; D is possibly TRBD1 (5 bases). Trimming took off 5 bases at V and 3 bases at J, with 11 bases between the two ends. The CDR3 extends over 13 amino acids. Germline V CDR1 and CDR2: SGHAT, FQNNGV. The CDR3 here is CASSGTGVYEQYF. The DNA for the CDR3 is TGTGCCAGCAGCGGCACAGGAGTCTACGAGCAGTACTTC.

The genes are TRBV5-6 and TRBJ2-3; TRBD2 matches at 8 bases. The CDR3 is made up of 16 amino acids. Germline assignment: CDR1 SGHDT and CDR2 YYEEEE. After removal of 1 base from V and 4 bases from J, the junction contained 8 bases not matched to a gene. CDR3 residues: CASSLLAGGGPDTQYF. In DNA, the CDR3 is TGTGCCAGCAGCTTGCTGGCGGGAGGAGGTCCAGATACGCAGTATTTT.

The chain combines TRBV5-1 with TRBJ2-3, with 12 bases that match TRBD2. Looked up from germline, CDR1 is SGHRS and CDR2 is YFSETQ. This CDR3 is 18 amino acids long. V lost 4 bases and J lost 2; bases outside the gene matches: 11. In nucleotides, the CDR3 is TGCGCCAGCAGCATGACTAGCGGGAGCAGCGGGACCACAGATACGCAGTATTTT. Encoded protein: CASSMTSGSSGTTDTQYF. Drawing the rest from reference TRBV5-1 and TRBJ2-3, the complete variable domain is KAGVTQTPRYLIKTRGQQVTLSCSPISGHRSVSWYQQTPGQGLQFLFEYFSETQRNKGNFPGRFSGRQFSNSRSEMNVSTLELGDSALYLCASSMTSGSSGTTDTQYFGPGTRLTVL.

The chain employs TRBV28 and TRBJ2-7, with 7 bases aligning to TRBD2. CDR1 is MDHEN, CDR2 SYDVKM, per germline. V trimming: 4 bases; J trimming: 2 bases; junction bases outside the gene matches: 11. The CDR3 runs to 16 residues. DNA of the CDR3: TGTGCCAGCAGTTCCCCTAGAAAAGCGGGAACCTACGAGCAGTACTTC. Translating it yields CASSSPRKAGTYEQYF.

The chain is built from TRBV9 and TRBJ1-4, with 9 bases matching TRBD1. CDR1 is SGDLS, CDR2 YYNGEE, per germline. This CDR3 is 15 amino acids long. V shed 3 bases, J shed 8 bases, and the junction held 8 bases outside the gene matches. For the CDR3, the DNA is TGTGCCAGCAGCGGAGCCGGGACAGGGAACGAAAAACTGTTTTTT. It codes for CASSGAGTGNEKLFF. Together with reference TRBV9 and TRBJ1-4, the CDR3 gives the full variable domain: DSGVTQTPKHLITATGQRVTLRCSPRSGDLSVYWYQQSLDQGLQFLIQYYNGEERAKGNILERFSAQQFPDLHSELNLSSLELGDSALYFCASSGAGTGNEKLFFGSGTQLSVL.

The chain uses TRBV9 and TRBJ1-3, with D hard to call. The ends were cut back, 0 bases at V and 0 bases at J, with 7 bases in the middle. Germline CDR1 SGDLS, CDR2 YYNGEE. The CDR3 extends over 15 amino acids. The CDR3 region is CASSVGPVSGNTIYF. For the CDR3, the DNA is TGTGCCAGCAGCGTAGGGCCAGTCTCTGGAAACACCATATATTTT.

The chain uses TRBV28 and TRBJ2-3; tentatively, D is TRBD2 (5 bases). V gave up 2 bases and J gave up 6 bases, with 24 bases separating them. This CDR3 has 18 residues. CDR1 is MDHEN and CDR2 is SYDVKM in the germline V gene. CDR3 DNA: TGTGCCAGCAGTTTACCCCACGGGTCTGAGGGAGTGGTGGATACGCAGTATTTT. Protein: CASSLPHGSEGVVDTQYF.

This clone showed up just a few times. The rearrangement uses TRBV6-5 and TRBJ2-7; a possible D gene is TRBD2 (6 bases). This CDR3 has 15 amino acids. Deletions cut 0 bases from V and 5 bases from J, with 14 bases between. CDR1 and CDR2 from the germline V gene are MNHEY and SVGAGI. CDR3 sequence: CASSYSKWEENEQYF. CDR3 coding DNA: TGTGCCAGCAGTTACTCGAAGTGGGAGGAGAACGAGCAGTACTTC.

This sequence joins TRBV5-6 and TRBJ1-5; 7 nucleotides align to TRBD1. Unmatched junction bases numbered 6, after V lost 0 bases and J lost 6 bases. The CDR3 runs to 15 residues. The germline gives CDR1 SGHDT, CDR2 YYEEEE. The CDR3 region has the DNA TGTGCCAGCAGCTTGGGACAGGGTGCTACTCAGCCCCAGCATTTT. Translated, it gives CASSLGQGATQPQHF. The variable domain in full, with the rest retrieved from reference TRBV5-6 and TRBJ1-5, is DAGVTQSPTHLIKTRGQQVTLRCSPKSGHDTVSWYQQALGQGPQFIFQYYEEEERQRGNFPDRFSGHQFPNYSSELNVNALLLGDSALYLCASSLGQGATQPQHFGDGTRLSIL.

The rearrangement joins TRBV28 to TRBJ2-4; a weak D match, TRBD1 (6 bases). The ends were cut back, 5 bases at V and 9 bases at J, with 23 bases in the middle. This CDR3 region has 16 residues. Germline V gene lookup returns CDR1 MDHEN and CDR2 SYDVKM. The CDR3 region is CASSLLGAGVDAIQYF. DNA of the CDR3: TGTGCCAGCAGTCTCCTTGGGGCAGGGGTGGATGCCATTCAGTACTTC.

The chain recombines TRBV28 with TRBJ1-5; D uncertain. The CDR3 length is 13 residues. V was cut by 6 bases and J by 0 bases, with 6 bases left in between. CDR1 is MDHEN and CDR2 is SYDVKM in the germline V gene. The CDR3 bases are TGTGCCAGCAGATCTTTTAGCAATCAGCCCCAGCATTTT. Amino acids: CASRSFSNQPQHF.

This chain connects TRBV7-2 to TRBJ1-2; no reliable D call. The CDR3 has 14 amino acids. The V end lost 1 base, the J end lost 6 bases, and 12 bases lay between the germline ends. CDR1 is SGHTA, CDR2 FQGNSA, per germline. CDR3 nucleotide sequence: TGTGCCAGCAGCTTAGGCTCGCGTTACGATGGCTACACCTTC. Translation gives CASSLGSRYDGYTF.

The chain couples TRBV7-9 to TRBJ2-1; TRBD2 matches at 16 bases. The CDR3 has 18 residues. V shed 11 bases and J 0 bases; nucleotides not matched to a gene: 10. In germline, CDR1 is SEHNR, CDR2 FQNEAQ (reference sequence). CDR3 nucleotides: TGTGCCGGGCGGGAGGGACTAGCGGGAGGGAGCTCCTACAATGAGCAGTTCTTC. Its protein is CAGREGLAGGSSYNEQFF.

The chain couples TRBV3-1 (or the pseudogene TRBV3-2) to TRBJ2-3; 11 nucleotides agree with TRBD1. The CDR3 contains 15 residues. The junction had 5 bases not matched to a gene; V was cut back by 5 bases and J by 4 bases. The V gene's germline CDR1 is LGHDT and CDR2 YNNKEL (reference sequence). CDR3 DNA: TGTGCCAGCAGCTGGGACAGGGGGTTCCCAGATACGCAGTATTTT. As protein: CASSWDRGFPDTQYF.

The rearrangement joins TRBV5-1 to TRBJ2-7; TRBD1 matches 9 bases. The CDR3 length is 14 residues. V lost 2 bases to trimming and J lost 4 bases; unmatched junction nucleotides: 4. CDR1 is SGHRS and CDR2 is YFSETQ in the germline V gene. As DNA, the CDR3 is TGCGCCAGCAGCTTAGGGACAGGGTGGTACGAGCAGTACTTC. It translates to CASSLGTGWYEQYF.

This clone has only one observation. In DNA form, the CDR3 reads TGCGCCAGCAGCGCTACCGGGACTAGCGGGAGCGCAGATACGCAGTATTTT. As protein: CASSATGTSGSADTQYF. The genes are TRBV5-1 and TRBJ2-3; 14 nucleotides align to TRBD2. CDR1 is SGHRS, CDR2 YFSETQ, per germline. The ends lost 4 bases at V and 4 bases at J; junction bases unmatched: 8. The CDR3 has 17 amino acids.

The chain has TRBV30 and TRBJ1-4, with D maybe TRBD1 (5 bases). The germline V gene encodes CDR1 GTSNPN and CDR2 SVGIG (reference sequence). The V gene lost 0 bases and the J gene lost 7 bases, with 15 bases spanning the gap. The CDR3 extends over 15 amino acids. CDR3: CAWSVRLAGGEKLFF. The CDR3 region has the DNA TGTGCCTGGAGTGTACGACTGGCGGGGGGTGAAAAACTGTTTTTT.

The chain recombines TRBV5-6 with TRBJ2-1; 9 nucleotides line up with TRBD1. Germline CDR1 is SGHDT and CDR2 is YYEEEE. The CDR3 is 17 residues long. V was pared by 3 bases and J by 1 base, with 8 bases of the junction left unmatched. DNA of the CDR3: TGTGCCAGCAGCTCCCCGACAGGGGGGCCATCCTACAATGAGCAGTTCTTC. This gives the protein CASSSPTGGPSYNEQFF.

This clone was counted many times. J is TRBJ2-3 and V is TRBV3-1 (or the pseudogene TRBV3-2); the match to TRBD1 covers 9 bases. CDR3 length equals 15 residues. CDR1 LGHDT and CDR2 YNNKEL come from the germline V gene (reference sequence). The V and J ends lost 3 bases and 3 bases, in that order; junction bases with no gene match: 4. The CDR3, as DNA: TGTGCCAGCAGCCAGGGGACAGGGTGGACAGATACGCAGTATTTT. Translating gives CASSQGTGWTDTQYF.

The genes are TRBV7-8 and TRBJ1-1; D gene uncertain. The V and J ends lost 3 bases and 5 bases respectively, with 10 bases between them. The CDR3 loop spans 13 amino acids. Germline CDR1 is SGHVS and CDR2 is FQNEAQ. CDR3 DNA: TGTGCCAGCAGCTTTCGACGGGAGACTGAAGCTTTCTTT. Protein product: CASSFRRETEAFF.